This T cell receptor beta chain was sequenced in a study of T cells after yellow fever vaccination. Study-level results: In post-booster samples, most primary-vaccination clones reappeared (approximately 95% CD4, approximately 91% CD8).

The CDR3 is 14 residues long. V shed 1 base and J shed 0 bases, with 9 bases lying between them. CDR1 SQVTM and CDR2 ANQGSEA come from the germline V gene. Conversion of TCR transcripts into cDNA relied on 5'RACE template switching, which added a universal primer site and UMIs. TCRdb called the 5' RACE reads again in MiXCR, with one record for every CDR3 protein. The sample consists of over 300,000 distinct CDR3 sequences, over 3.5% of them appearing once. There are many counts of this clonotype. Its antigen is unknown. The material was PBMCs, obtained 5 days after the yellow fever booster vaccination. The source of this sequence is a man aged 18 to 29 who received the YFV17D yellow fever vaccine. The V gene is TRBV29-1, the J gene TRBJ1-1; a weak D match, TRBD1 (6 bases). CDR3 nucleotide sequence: TGCAGCGTTGAAGTCGGGGGCATGAACACTGAAGCTTTCTTT. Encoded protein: CSVEVGGMNTEAFF. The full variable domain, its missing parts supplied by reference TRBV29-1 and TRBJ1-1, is SAVISQKPSRDICQRGTSLTIQCQVDSQVTMMFWYRQQPGQSLTLIATANQGSEATYESGFVIDKFPISRPNLTFSTLTVSNMSPEDSSIYLCSVEVGGMNTEAFFGQGTRLTVV.